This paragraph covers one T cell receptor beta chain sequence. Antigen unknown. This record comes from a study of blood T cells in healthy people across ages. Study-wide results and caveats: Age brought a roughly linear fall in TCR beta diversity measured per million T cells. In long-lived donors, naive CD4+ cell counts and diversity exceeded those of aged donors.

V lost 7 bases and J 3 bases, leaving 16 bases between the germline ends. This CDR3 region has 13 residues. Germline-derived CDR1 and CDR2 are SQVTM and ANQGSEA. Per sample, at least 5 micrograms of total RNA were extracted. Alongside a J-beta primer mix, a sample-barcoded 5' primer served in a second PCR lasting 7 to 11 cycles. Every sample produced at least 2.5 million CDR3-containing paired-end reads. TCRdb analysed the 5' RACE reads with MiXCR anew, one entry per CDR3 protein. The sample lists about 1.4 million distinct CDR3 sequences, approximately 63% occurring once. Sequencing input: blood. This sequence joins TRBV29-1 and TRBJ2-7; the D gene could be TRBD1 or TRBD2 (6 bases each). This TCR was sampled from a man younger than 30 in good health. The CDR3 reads CSAGGTIFYEQYF. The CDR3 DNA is TGCAGCGCTGGGGGGACAATTTTCTACGAGCAGTACTTC.